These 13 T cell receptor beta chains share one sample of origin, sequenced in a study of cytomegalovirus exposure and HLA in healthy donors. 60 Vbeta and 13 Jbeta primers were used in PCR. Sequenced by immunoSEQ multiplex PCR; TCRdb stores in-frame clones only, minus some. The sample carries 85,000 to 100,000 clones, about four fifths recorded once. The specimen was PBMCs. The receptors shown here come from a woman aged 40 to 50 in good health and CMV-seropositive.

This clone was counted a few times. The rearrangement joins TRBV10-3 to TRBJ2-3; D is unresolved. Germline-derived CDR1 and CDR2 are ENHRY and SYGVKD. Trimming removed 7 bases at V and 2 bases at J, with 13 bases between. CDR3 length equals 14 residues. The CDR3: CAIMISLDTDTQYF. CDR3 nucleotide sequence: TGTGCCATCATGATTAGTCTCGACACAGATACGCAGTATTTT.

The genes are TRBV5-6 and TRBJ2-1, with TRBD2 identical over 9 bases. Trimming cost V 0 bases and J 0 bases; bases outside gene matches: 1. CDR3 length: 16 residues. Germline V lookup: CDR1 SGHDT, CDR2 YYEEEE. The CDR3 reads CASSLGLAVSYNEQFF. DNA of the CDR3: TGTGCCAGCAGCTTGGGACTAGCGGTCTCCTACAATGAGCAGTTCTTC.

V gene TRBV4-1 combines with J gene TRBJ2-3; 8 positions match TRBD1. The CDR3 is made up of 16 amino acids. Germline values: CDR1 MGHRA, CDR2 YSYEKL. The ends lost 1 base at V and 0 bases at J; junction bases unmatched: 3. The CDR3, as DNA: TGCGCCAGCAGCCAAGGGACAGGGTATAGCACAGATACGCAGTATTTT. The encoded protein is CASSQGTGYSTDTQYF.

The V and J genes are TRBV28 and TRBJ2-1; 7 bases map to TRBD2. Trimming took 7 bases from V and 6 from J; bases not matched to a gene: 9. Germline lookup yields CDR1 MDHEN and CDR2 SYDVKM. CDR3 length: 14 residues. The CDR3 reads CASNPLAATNEQFF. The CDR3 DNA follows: TGTGCCAGCAATCCGCTAGCGGCGACCAATGAGCAGTTCTTC. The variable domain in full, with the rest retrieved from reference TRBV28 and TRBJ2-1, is DVKVTQSSRYLVKRTGEKVFLECVQDMDHENMFWYRQDPGLGLRLIYFSYDVKMKEKGDIPEGYSVSREKKERFSLILESASTNQTSMYLCASNPLAATNEQFFGPGTRLTVL.

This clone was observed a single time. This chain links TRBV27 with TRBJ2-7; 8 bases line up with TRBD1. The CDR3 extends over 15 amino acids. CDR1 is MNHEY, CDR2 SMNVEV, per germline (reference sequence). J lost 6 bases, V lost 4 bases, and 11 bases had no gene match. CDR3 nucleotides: TGTGCCAGCAGTTCGGGTCGGACAGGGAAGAGCGAGCAGTACTTC. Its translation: CASSSGRTGKSEQYF.

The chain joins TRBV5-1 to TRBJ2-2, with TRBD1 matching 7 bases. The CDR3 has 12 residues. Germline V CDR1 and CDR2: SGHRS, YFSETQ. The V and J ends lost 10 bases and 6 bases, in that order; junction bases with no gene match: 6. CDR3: CAGLTGSGELFF. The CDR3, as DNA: TGCGCCGGATTGACAGGGTCCGGGGAGCTGTTTTTT. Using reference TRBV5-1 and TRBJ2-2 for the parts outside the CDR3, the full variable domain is KAGVTQTPRYLIKTRGQQVTLSCSPISGHRSVSWYQQTPGQGLQFLFEYFSETQRNKGNFPGRFSGRQFSNSRSEMNVSTLELGDSALYLCAGLTGSGELFFGEGSRLTVL.

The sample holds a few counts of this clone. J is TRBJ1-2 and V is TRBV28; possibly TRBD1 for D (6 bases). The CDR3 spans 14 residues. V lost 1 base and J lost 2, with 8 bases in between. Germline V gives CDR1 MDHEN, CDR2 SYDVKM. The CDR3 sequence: CASSLLGQNYGYTF. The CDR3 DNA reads TGTGCCAGCAGTTTATTAGGACAGAACTATGGCTACACCTTC.

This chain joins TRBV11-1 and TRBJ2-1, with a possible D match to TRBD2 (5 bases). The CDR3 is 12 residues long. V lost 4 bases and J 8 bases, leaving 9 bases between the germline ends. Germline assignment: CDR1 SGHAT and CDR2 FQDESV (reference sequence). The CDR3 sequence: CASSSTSYEQFF. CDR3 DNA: TGTGCCAGCAGCTCTACTAGTTATGAGCAGTTCTTC.

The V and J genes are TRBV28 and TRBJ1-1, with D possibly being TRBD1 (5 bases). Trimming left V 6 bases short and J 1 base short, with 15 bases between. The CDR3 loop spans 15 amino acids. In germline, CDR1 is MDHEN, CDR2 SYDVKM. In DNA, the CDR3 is TGTGCCAGCAGCCACAAGGGACTGAGGAACACTGAAGCTTTCTTT. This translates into CASSHKGLRNTEAFF. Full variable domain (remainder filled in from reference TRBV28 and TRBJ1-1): DVKVTQSSRYLVKRTGEKVFLECVQDMDHENMFWYRQDPGLGLRLIYFSYDVKMKEKGDIPEGYSVSREKKERFSLILESASTNQTSMYLCASSHKGLRNTEAFFGQGTRLTVV.

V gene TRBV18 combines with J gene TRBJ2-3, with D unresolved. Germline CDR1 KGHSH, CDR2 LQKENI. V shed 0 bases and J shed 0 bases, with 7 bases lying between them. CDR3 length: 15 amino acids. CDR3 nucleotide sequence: TGTGCCAGCTCACCACCGGGCCTTAGCACAGATACGCAGTATTTT. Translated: CASSPPGLSTDTQYF.

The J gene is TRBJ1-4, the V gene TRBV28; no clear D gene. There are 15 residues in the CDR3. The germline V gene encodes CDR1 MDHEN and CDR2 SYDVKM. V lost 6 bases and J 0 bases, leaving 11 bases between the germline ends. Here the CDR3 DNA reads TGTGCCAGCAGAGAGGGCGGAACAACTAATGAAAAACTGTTTTTT. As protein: CASREGGTTNEKLFF.

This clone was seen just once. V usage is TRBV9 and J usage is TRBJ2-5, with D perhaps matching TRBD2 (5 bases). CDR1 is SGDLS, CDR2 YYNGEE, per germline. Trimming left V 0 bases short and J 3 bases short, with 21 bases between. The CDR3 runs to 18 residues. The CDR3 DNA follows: TGTGCCAGCAGCGTAGGAACGTCGGCGGGCACGAACGAAGAGACCCAGTACTTC. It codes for CASSVGTSAGTNEETQYF. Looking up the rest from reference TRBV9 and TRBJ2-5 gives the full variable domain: DSGVTQTPKHLITATGQRVTLRCSPRSGDLSVYWYQQSLDQGLQFLIQYYNGEERAKGNILERFSAQQFPDLHSELNLSSLELGDSALYFCASSVGTSAGTNEETQYFGPGTRLLVL.

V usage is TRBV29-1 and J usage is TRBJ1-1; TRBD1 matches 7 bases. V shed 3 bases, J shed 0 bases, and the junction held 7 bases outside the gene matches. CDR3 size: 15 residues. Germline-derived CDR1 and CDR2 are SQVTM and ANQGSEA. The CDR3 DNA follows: TGCAGCGTTGAGAAAAGGGACAGAATGAACACTGAAGCTTTCTTT. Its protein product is CSVEKRDRMNTEAFF.